The clone carrying this T cell receptor (beta chain) was detected only a few times. Its antigen is unidentified. This sample stems from a study of shared clonotypes between healthy human individuals. Study results and limitations: A reduction in generation probabilities was seen for non-shared clonotypes relative to those shared by all four donors.

CD45RA-negative memory and CD45RA+ naive subsets were split from the CD4+ cells. The repertoire was sequenced with immunoSEQ multiplex PCR; TCRdb's copy has only in-frame clones and lacks some. The table has around 700,000 clones, 72% seen once. This receptor was obtained from a woman aged 25-40 years in good health. Sequences were obtained from memory CD4+ T cells sorted from blood. Subset reported: CD45RA-negative fraction.

The CDR3 region is CASSMNSGDQPQHF. For the CDR3, the DNA is TGTGCCAGCAGTATGAACTCAGGGGATCAGCCCCAGCATTTT. The chain recombines TRBV2 with TRBJ1-5; tentatively, D is TRBD1 (6 bases). Germline V gives CDR1 SNHLY, CDR2 FYNNEI. The CDR3 has 14 amino acids. The germline V and J ends were trimmed by 5 bases and 5 bases, with 13 bases remaining between them.